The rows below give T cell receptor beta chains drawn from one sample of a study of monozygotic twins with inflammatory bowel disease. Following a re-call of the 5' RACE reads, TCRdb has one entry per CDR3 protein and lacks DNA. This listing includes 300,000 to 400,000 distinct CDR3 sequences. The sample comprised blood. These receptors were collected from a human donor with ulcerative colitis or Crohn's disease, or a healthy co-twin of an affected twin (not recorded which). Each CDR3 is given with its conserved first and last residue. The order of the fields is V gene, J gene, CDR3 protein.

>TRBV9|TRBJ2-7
CASSVVELAGHDEQYF
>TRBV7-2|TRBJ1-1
CASSLGSVSRRKAFF
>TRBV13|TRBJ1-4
CASSLGQGDEKLFF
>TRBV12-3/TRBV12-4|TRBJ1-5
CASGNLAWGNQPQHF
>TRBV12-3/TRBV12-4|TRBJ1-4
CASSRSGTGPEKLFF
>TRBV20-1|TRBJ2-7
CSARDIAGTYEQYF
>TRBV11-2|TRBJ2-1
CASSPVTSGGPSYNEQFF
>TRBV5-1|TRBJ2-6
CASSGLGGSGANVLTF
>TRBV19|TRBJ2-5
CASNGRTEETQYF
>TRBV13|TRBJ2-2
CASSVREIANTGELFF
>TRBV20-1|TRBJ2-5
CSATEQGTQYF
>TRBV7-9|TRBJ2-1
CASSFWDNEQFF
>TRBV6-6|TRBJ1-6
CATKQGNQNSPLHF
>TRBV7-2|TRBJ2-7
CATSSGSHEQYF
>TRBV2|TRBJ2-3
CASSEIQGGSTQYF
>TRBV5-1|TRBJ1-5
CASSLEGGRGQPQHF
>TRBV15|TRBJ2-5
CATSRGDRAQQETQYF
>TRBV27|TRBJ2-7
CASSPRGLAGGYEQYF
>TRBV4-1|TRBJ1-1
CASSHPGGDLNTEAFF
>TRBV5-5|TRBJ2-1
CASSFFPSGGYTYNEQFF
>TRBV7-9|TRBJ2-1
CASSLMPSGVYNEQFF
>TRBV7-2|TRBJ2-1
CASSLGSSRYNEQFF
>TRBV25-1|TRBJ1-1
CASRSGDTEAFF
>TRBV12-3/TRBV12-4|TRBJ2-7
CASSWGSGGELRGQYF
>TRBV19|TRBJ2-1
CASSRLVTRHDEQFF
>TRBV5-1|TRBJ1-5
CASSYGGPGGNQPQHF
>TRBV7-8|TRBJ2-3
CASSWTSNTQYF
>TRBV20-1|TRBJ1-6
CSALTDSSYNSPLHF
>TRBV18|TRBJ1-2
CASSPTIHKKITDGYTF
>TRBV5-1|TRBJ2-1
CASSLDNGGAGNEQFF
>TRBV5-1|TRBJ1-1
CASSLRQEKNTEAFF
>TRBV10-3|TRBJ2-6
CAIRTNSSGANVLTF
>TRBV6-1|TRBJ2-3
CASTETKEVMRYF
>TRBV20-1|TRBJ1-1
CSASPGQGKAEAFF
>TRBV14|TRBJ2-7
CASRPHAGSAYEQYF
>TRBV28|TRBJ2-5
CASSFGGGYQETQYF
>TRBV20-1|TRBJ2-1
CSAPLSGRGGYNEQFF
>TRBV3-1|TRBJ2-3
CASSQDLLAGGTDTQYF
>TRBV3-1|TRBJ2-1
CASSQRGTSMNEQFF
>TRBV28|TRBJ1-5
CASSNRRAGRQPQHF
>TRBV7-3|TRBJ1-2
CAISLNGQGGGYTF
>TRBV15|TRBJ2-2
CATRDGRKNTGELFF
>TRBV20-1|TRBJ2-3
CSALGGVSTDTQYF
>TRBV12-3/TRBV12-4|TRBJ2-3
CASSRPGTYTQYF
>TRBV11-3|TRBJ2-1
CASSSRTSGSYNEQFF
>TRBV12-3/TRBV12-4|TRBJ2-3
CASRPRDRGYSDTQYF
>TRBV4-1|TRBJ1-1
CASSQPDRGFSEAFF
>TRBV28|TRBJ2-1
CASSKFGGGYNEQFF
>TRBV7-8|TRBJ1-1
CASSVPGQAATEAFF
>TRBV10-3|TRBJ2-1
CAIRTTSGYAEQFF
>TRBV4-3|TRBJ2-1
CASSRGDWTPEQFF
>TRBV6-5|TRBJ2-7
CASSYSLGPYEQYF
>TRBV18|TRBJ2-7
CASSRERPEAYF
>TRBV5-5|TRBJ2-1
CASSAEYGSEQFF
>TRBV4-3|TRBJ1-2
CASSQERGSYGYTF
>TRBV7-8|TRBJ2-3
CASSRYSGTSTDTQYF
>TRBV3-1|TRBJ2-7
CASSHIYEQYF
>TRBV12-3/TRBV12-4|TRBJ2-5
CASSSGDTETQYF
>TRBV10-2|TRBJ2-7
CASSSTTREQYF